These 26 T cell receptor beta chains originate from one sample sequenced in a study of human T cells and chemical hapten exposure. TCRdb called the RACE reads again in MiXCR, with one record for every CDR3 protein. The sample comprises about 69,000 distinct CDR3 sequences, about 31% of which are singletons, and roughly 9.8% rests with the top ten. Time point of the sample: patch test 1, 2 weeks after DPC sensitization. The treatment: therapeutic diphenylcyclopropenone sensitization with weekly scalp DPC. The sequenced sample was whole blood, obtained in connection with sensitization to the hapten diphenylcyclopropenone (DPC). The receptors derive from a man aged 35-49 years with alopecia areata. Some clones in this sample may be carry-over from other donors' samples.

This clonotype was picked up a small number of times. The CDR3, as DNA: TGTGCCAGCAGTTTAACCAGCCACCAAGAGACCCAGTACTTC. Translating it yields CASSLTSHQETQYF. The V call is TRBV28, the J call TRBJ2-5; D call uncertain. V was pared by 2 bases and J by 0 bases, with 7 bases between. The CDR3 loop spans 14 amino acids. Per germline, CDR1 MDHEN and CDR2 SYDVKM.

This rearrangement joins TRBV9 to TRBJ1-1; D remains unclear. The V end lost 0 bases, the J end lost 2 bases, and 11 bases lay between the germline ends. Germline assignment: CDR1 SGDLS and CDR2 YYNGEE. This CDR3 is built from 15 residues. The CDR3, as DNA: TGTGCCAGCAGCGTAGCTGACACCCGAAACACTGAAGCTTTCTTT. The encoded protein is CASSVADTRNTEAFF.

The gene calls are TRBV18 and TRBJ2-7; D is ambiguous. The CDR3 sequence is 12 residues long. Deletions cut 4 bases from V and 6 bases from J, with 10 bases between. In germline, CDR1 is KGHSH, CDR2 LQKENI. CDR3 loop: CASSRDNSEQYF. The CDR3 nucleotides are TGTGCCAGCTCACGAGACAACTCCGAGCAGTACTTC. Looking up the rest from reference TRBV18 and TRBJ2-7 gives the full variable domain: NAGVMQNPRHLVRRRGQEARLRCSPMKGHSHVYWYRQLPEEGLKFMVYLQKENIIDESGMPKERFSAEFPKEGPSILRIQQVVRGDSAAYFCASSRDNSEQYFGPGTRLTVT.

The chain carries TRBV10-2 and TRBJ2-7; D not resolved. V was cut by 3 bases and J by 7 bases, with 10 bases left in between. The CDR3 sequence is 12 residues long. Germline V gene lookup returns CDR1 WSHSY and CDR2 SAAADI. The CDR3 region is CASSEGLREQYF. In DNA form, the CDR3 reads TGCGCCAGCAGTGAAGGGCTCCGGGAGCAGTACTTC.

This clonotype came up a few times. The CDR3 region has the DNA TGTGCCAGCAGTGAATTGGACAGGGCCTACGAGCAGTACTTC. Translated: CASSELDRAYEQYF. The rearrangement joins TRBV25-1 to TRBJ2-7; TRBD1 agrees at 8 bases. V lost 1 base and J lost 2; bases outside the gene matches: 1. Per germline, CDR1 MGHDK and CDR2 SYGVNS. CDR3 length: 14 residues.

The chain recombines TRBV30 with TRBJ1-5; 7 nucleotides line up with TRBD1. The CDR3 contains 17 residues. In germline, CDR1 is GTSNPN, CDR2 SVGIG (reference sequence). With V trimmed by 0 bases and J by 2 bases, 10 bases remained unmatched. CDR3 protein: CAWSVGGRQGGNQPQHF. In DNA, the CDR3 is TGTGCCTGGAGTGTAGGAGGGAGACAGGGAGGCAATCAGCCCCAGCATTTT.

This chain joins TRBV18 and TRBJ2-7; maybe TRBD2 (7 bases). From germline, CDR1 is KGHSH and CDR2 LQKENI. V shed 5 bases and J shed 5 bases, with 13 bases lying between them. The CDR3 has 13 residues. CDR3: CASSAGAHNEQYF. The CDR3 coding sequence is TGTGCCAGCTCAGCGGGGGCCCACAACGAGCAGTACTTC.

The chain is built from TRBV28 and TRBJ2-5; no definite D call. Looked up from germline, CDR1 is MDHEN and CDR2 is SYDVKM. This CDR3 comprises 14 residues. Trimming cost V 5 bases and J 5 bases, with 15 bases left between them. The CDR3 DNA follows: TGTGCCAGCAGTCCCTCGGATCTGGGGGAGACCCAGTACTTC. Translated, it gives CASSPSDLGETQYF.

The rearrangement joins TRBV28 to TRBJ2-7; D is ambiguous. Germline values: CDR1 MDHEN, CDR2 SYDVKM. The CDR3 has 15 residues. V lost 2 bases and J lost 2, with 13 bases in between. In nucleotides, the CDR3 is TGTGCCAGCAGTTTACAGTCTTCTATTGCCTACGAGCAGTACTTC. Its protein is CASSLQSSIAYEQYF.

The chain carries TRBV7-9 and TRBJ1-1; tentative D call: TRBD1 (5 bases). CDR3 length: 12 amino acids. Germline assignment: CDR1 SEHNR and CDR2 FQNEAQ (reference sequence). Trimming took off 1 base at V and 8 bases at J, with 8 bases between the two ends. CDR3 DNA: TGTGCCAGCAGCTTAGGGGGACTCGAAGCTTTCTTT. It yields the protein CASSLGGLEAFF.

CDR3 in DNA: TGTGCCAGCAGACAACCGGCGGCCGGGGAGCTGTTTTTT. Translated: CASRQPAAGELFF. The gene calls are TRBV7-2 and TRBJ2-2; D gene uncertain. Germline CDR1 SGHTA, CDR2 FQGNSA. The CDR3 length is 13 residues. Trimming stripped 6 bases from V and 6 bases from J, with 11 bases between. Drawing the rest from reference TRBV7-2 and TRBJ2-2, the complete variable domain is GAGVSQSPSNKVTEKGKDVELRCDPISGHTALYWYRQSLGQGLEFLIYFQGNSAPDKSGLPSDRFSAERTGGSVSTLTIQRTQQEDSAVYLCASRQPAAGELFFGEGSRLTVL.

V and J are TRBV10-3 and TRBJ1-1; TRBD1 is a possible D gene (5 bases). Germline V CDR1 and CDR2: ENHRY, SYGVKD. Trimming removed 3 bases at V and 5 bases at J, with 13 bases between. CDR3 length equals 14 residues. The CDR3 bases are TGTGCCATCAGTGATTCAGGGCCGAGGACTGAAGCTTTCTTT. Encoded protein: CAISDSGPRTEAFF.

V is TRBV18 and J is TRBJ1-1; no clear D gene. The CDR3 has 14 residues. Germline-derived CDR1 and CDR2 are KGHSH and LQKENI. The V end lost 0 bases, the J end lost 5 bases, and 10 bases lay between the germline ends. CDR3: CASSPPGRTTEAFF. DNA for the CDR3: TGTGCCAGCTCACCACCGGGGAGGACGACTGAAGCTTTCTTT.

The gene calls are TRBV25-1 and TRBJ2-1, with D possibly being TRBD1 or TRBD2 (5 bases each). CDR3 length: 16 residues. CDR1 and CDR2 from the germline V gene are MGHDK and SYGVNS. V lost 2 bases, J lost 6 bases, and 17 bases lay in between. This CDR3 reads CASSELELLGGNEQFF. CDR3 in DNA: TGTGCCAGCAGTGAACTAGAACTCCTTGGGGGCAATGAGCAGTTCTTC.

There are a few counts of this clonotype. The J gene is TRBJ2-2, the V gene TRBV5-5; maybe TRBD2 (5 bases). The CDR3 length is 15 residues. Germline CDR1 reads SGHKS; CDR2 reads YYEKEE (reference sequence). V lost 0 bases to trimming and J lost 6 bases, with 12 bases between them. CDR3 protein: CASSLVLASSGELFF. The CDR3 DNA follows: TGTGCCAGCAGCTTGGTATTAGCGTCGTCCGGGGAGCTGTTTTTT.

The rearrangement links TRBV12-3 or TRBV12-4 to TRBJ2-1; 14 nucleotides agree with TRBD2. The CDR3 runs to 16 residues. V was clipped by 6 bases and J by 5 bases; unmatched bases: 6. CDR3 bases: TGTGCCAGCAGACCGACTAGCGGGAGGGCCAACAATGAGCAGTTCTTC. It specifies CASRPTSGRANNEQFF.

The chain joins TRBV29-1 to TRBJ2-7, with D unresolved. Looked up from germline, CDR1 is SQVTM and CDR2 is ANQGSEA. CDR3 length: 12 amino acids. Trimming removed 3 bases at V and 2 bases at J, with 8 bases between. The CDR3 loop reads CSVETLPYEQYF. The CDR3 bases are TGCAGCGTTGAGACTTTACCCTACGAGCAGTACTTC.

The rearrangement joins TRBV3-1 to TRBJ2-7; TRBD2 agrees at 9 bases. Germline CDR1 is LGHDT and CDR2 is YNNKEL (reference sequence). The CDR3 is 17 amino acids. V lost 4 bases to trimming and J lost 1 base; unmatched junction nucleotides: 11. The CDR3 protein is CASSRTGASGVSYEQYF. The CDR3 DNA sequence: TGTGCCAGCAGCCGAACCGGGGCTAGCGGGGTATCCTACGAGCAGTACTTC.

DNA for the CDR3: TGCAGTGCTAGGGTACAGGGGAGGTACGAGCAGTACTTC. Residues: CSARVQGRYEQYF. This chain links TRBV20-1 with TRBJ2-7, with a weak D call TRBD1 (7 bases). The CDR3 runs to 13 residues. Germline CDR1 reads DFQATT; CDR2 reads SNEGSKA (reference sequence). Trimming removed 3 bases from V and 4 bases from J, with 13 bases in between.

For this clonotype: As the CDR3 is not closed by the conserved phenylalanine or tryptophan, this likely results from a read error. J is TRBJ1-6 and V is TRBV6-5, with TRBD1 identical over 7 bases. Germline V lookup: CDR1 MNHEY, CDR2 SVGAGI. CDR3 length: 14 amino acids. With V trimmed by 6 bases and J by 9 bases, 8 bases remained unmatched. CDR3 DNA sequence: TGTGCCAGCAGCCGTGAGACAGGGTTTTCACCCCTCCACTTA. Amino acid sequence: CASSRETGFSPLHL.

The chain joins TRBV7-9 to TRBJ2-1; TRBD1 matches 7 bases. This CDR3 has 15 residues. V dropped 5 bases and J dropped 6; count of bases not matched to a gene: 10. In germline, CDR1 is SEHNR, CDR2 FQNEAQ (reference sequence). CDR3 nucleotide sequence: TGTGCCAGCAGCAAAACAGGGGCCGCGGGCAATGAGCAGTTCTTC. Residues: CASSKTGAAGNEQFF.

This clonotype showed up just a few times. The genes are TRBV6-6 and TRBJ2-4; D perhaps matches TRBD1 (6 bases). The germline V and J ends were trimmed by 7 bases and 3 bases, with 19 bases remaining between them. Germline CDR1 reads MNHNY; CDR2 reads SVGAGI (reference sequence). The CDR3 has 16 amino acids. The CDR3 loop reads CASTPHRVIGKNIQYF. The CDR3 bases are TGTGCCAGCACCCCTCACAGGGTGATAGGCAAAAACATTCAGTACTTC.

This clonotype was detected only a few times. CDR3 sequence: CSAGRTGGEFDGYTF. In DNA form, the CDR3 reads TGCAGTGCAGGACGGACAGGGGGCGAATTTGATGGCTACACCTTC. The gene calls are TRBV20-1 and TRBJ1-2, with 11 positions matching TRBD1. CDR1 and CDR2 (germline): DFQATT, SNEGSKA (reference sequence). J was trimmed by 6 bases and V by 6 bases; bases with no gene match: 12. The CDR3 covers 15 residues.

The genes are TRBV28 and TRBJ2-2; 13 nucleotides agree with TRBD2. CDR3 length: 15 amino acids. CDR1 is MDHEN, CDR2 SYDVKM, per germline. Trimming removed 4 bases from V and 6 bases from J; junction bases left unmatched: 2. CDR3 protein: CASSSGLAGAGELFF. Here the CDR3 DNA reads TGTGCCAGCAGTTCCGGACTAGCGGGAGCCGGGGAGCTGTTTTTT.

The chain couples TRBV7-9 to TRBJ2-3; TRBD2 is a possible D gene (5 bases). The CDR3 consists of 15 residues. CDR1 is SEHNR, CDR2 FQNEAQ, per germline (reference sequence). The V gene lost 5 bases and the J gene lost 0 bases, with 12 bases spanning the gap. The CDR3 coding sequence is TGTGCCAGCAGCCCGGGATCCTCTAGCACAGATACGCAGTATTTT. Its translation: CASSPGSSSTDTQYF.

This chain uses TRBV5-5 with TRBJ2-5; possible D gene TRBD1, 5 bases. Trimming removed 2 bases at V and 2 bases at J, with 7 bases between. From germline, CDR1 is SGHKS and CDR2 YYEKEE (reference sequence). The CDR3 sequence is 13 residues long. In DNA form, the CDR3 reads TGTGCCAGCAGCTTCACAGGTCAAGAGACCCAGTACTTC. This encodes CASSFTGQETQYF.